This T cell receptor beta chain was captured by sequencing in a study of early T cells in non-severe SARS-CoV-2 infection. Overall study: Bulk RNA taken from unsorted whole blood was sequenced, leaving chains unpaired.

The CDR3 runs 16 residues. V lost 4 bases to trimming and J lost 2 bases; unmatched junction nucleotides: 10. Germline assignment: CDR1 DFQATT and CDR2 SNEGSKA (reference sequence). TCRdb used MiXCR to reprocess the 5' RACE reads, holding one entry per CDR3 protein. The table shows around 84,000 distinct CDR3 sequences, with about 9.4% occurring only once. This clonotype was seen a handful of times. This chain uses TRBV20-1 with TRBJ2-7; 11 bases are shared with TRBD2. The sequences come from whole blood, collected at baseline. The sequence was collected from an adult who was a healthcare worker with PCR-confirmed SARS-CoV-2 infection or an uninfected control (not recorded which). The chain's CDR3 is CSATPTSGDRTYEQYF. In DNA, the CDR3 is TGCAGTGCTACCCCGACTAGCGGGGATCGTACCTACGAGCAGTACTTC.